This T cell receptor (beta chain) was recorded in a study of low-dose radiotherapy and immunotherapy resistance in tumors. Across the study: Patients were on oral aspirin 300 mg taken daily for four cycles from cycle 1 day 1.

Time point given: before trial treatment. Alpha and beta chains were covered, as first-strand cDNA relied on TRAV- and TRBV-specific primers. PCR amplification of the TCRs was performed with Phusion for 20 to 25 PCR cycles, and it relied on a constant-region primer together with a V-primer adapter. Via MiXCR, TCRdb re-called the reads, giving one row per CDR3 protein. The sample contains around 65,000 distinct CDR3 sequences, around 27% of which appear only once. V lost 4 bases to trimming and J lost 2 bases, with 9 bases between them. Germline CDR1 reads SGHRS; CDR2 reads YFSETQ. The CDR3 sequence is 13 residues long.

The origin of this receptor is a male donor with rectosigmoid adenocarcinoma. The sequences come from PBMCs, collected before treatment. The chain joins TRBV5-1 to TRBJ1-1, with D possibly TRBD1 on 5 matching bases. CDR3 coding DNA: TGCGCCAGCAGCGCCACAGGAAACACTGAAGCTTTCTTT. Residues: CASSATGNTEAFF.